This entry lists 30 T cell receptor beta chains sequenced from one sample in a study of control samples from healthy donors and cancer patients. Generated by immunoSEQ multiplex PCR, the TCRdb table keeps only in-frame clones and is missing some. The sample lists fewer than 85,000 clones; 94% were seen once. The sample taken for sequencing was blood. The source of these receptors is a woman younger than 45 in good health.

The genes are TRBV5-4 and TRBJ1-3, with 7 bases matching TRBD1. Losses at the gene ends were 3 bases for V and 3 bases for J; bases not matched to a gene: 9. The length of the CDR3 is 16 residues. CDR1 SGHNT and CDR2 YYREEE come from the germline V gene (reference sequence). CDR3 amino acids: CASSSPAGGIGNTIYF. CDR3 DNA sequence: TGTGCCAGCAGCTCGCCGGCAGGGGGGATTGGAAACACCATATATTTT. Full variable domain (outside the CDR3, taken from reference TRBV5-4 and TRBJ1-3): ETGVTQSPTHLIKTRGQQVTLRCSSQSGHNTVSWYQQALGQGPQFIFQYYREEENGRGNFPPRFSGLQFPNYSSELNVNALELDDSALYLCASSSPAGGIGNTIYFGEGSWLTVV.

This chain connects TRBV2 to TRBJ1-3; the match to TRBD1 covers 9 bases. CDR1 is SNHLY, CDR2 FYNNEI, per germline. Germline trimming cut 10 bases from V and 3 bases from J; bases unmatched to any gene: 4. The CDR3 has 13 amino acids. This CDR3 is CAIQGAYGNTIYF. CDR3 in DNA: TGTGCCATACAGGGGGCGTATGGAAACACCATATATTTT.

This clone was found once. J is TRBJ1-5 and V is TRBV27; D is ambiguous. Trimming shortened V by 2 bases and J by 4 bases, and 12 bases separated the two germline ends. This CDR3 has 15 amino acids. CDR1 and CDR2 (germline): MNHEY, SMNVEV (reference sequence). The CDR3 DNA follows: TGTGCCAGCAGTTTAGTCCTGGCGAGTAATCAGCCCCAGCATTTT. Encoded protein: CASSLVLASNQPQHF.

The chain has TRBV19 and TRBJ1-6; TRBD1 matches 7 bases. The V gene end was trimmed by 5 bases and the J gene end by 6 bases; junction bases not matched to a gene: 7. Germline CDR1 LNHDA, CDR2 SQIVND (reference sequence). The CDR3 contains 15 residues. In DNA form, the CDR3 reads TGTGCCAGTAGTGGACGGACAGGAGGTAATTCACCCCTCCACTTT. It encodes CASSGRTGGNSPLHF.

The sample holds one count of this clone. V gene TRBV6-4 combines with J gene TRBJ1-6; D might be TRBD1 (6 bases). Trimming cost V 6 bases and J 4 bases, with 7 bases left between them. The V gene's germline CDR1 is MRHNA and CDR2 SNTAGT. The CDR3 totals 13 residues. The CDR3: CASRQGYNSPLHF. In DNA, the CDR3 is TGTGCCAGCAGACAGGGATATAATTCACCCCTCCACTTT.

This clone was detected only a few times. The chain recombines TRBV7-9 with TRBJ2-2, with TRBD1 as a possible D gene (6 bases). The length of the CDR3 is 18 residues. Germline-derived CDR1 and CDR2 are SEHNR and FQNEAQ (reference sequence). The V end was cut by 5 bases, the J end by 5 bases, with 24 bases between. DNA of the CDR3: TGTGCCAGCAGCCCCAGCGTTTCAGGGGCAAGTGGGACCGGGGAGCTGTTTTTT. Translation: CASSPSVSGASGTGELFF.

This rearrangement joins TRBV19 to TRBJ1-2; no firm D call. Germline CDR1 reads LNHDA; CDR2 reads SQIVND (reference sequence). Trimming removed 4 bases from V and 2 bases from J, with 8 bases in between. The CDR3 loop spans 13 amino acids. This CDR3 reads CASSTAVNYGYTF. Written as DNA, the CDR3 is TGTGCCAGTAGTACAGCAGTCAACTATGGCTACACCTTC.

V usage is TRBV4-2 and J usage is TRBJ2-2; TRBD2 is a possible D gene (6 bases). Trimming cost V 1 base and J 1 base, with 13 bases left between them. The germline V gene encodes CDR1 LGHNA and CDR2 YNFKEQ. The CDR3 consists of 17 residues. The CDR3 region is CASSQGRGSGNTGELFF. CDR3 DNA sequence: TGTGCCAGCAGCCAAGGCCGGGGGTCAGGGAACACCGGGGAGCTGTTTTTT.

The chain has TRBV6-1 and TRBJ1-2; 9 nucleotides agree with TRBD1. The germline gives CDR1 MNHNS, CDR2 SASEGT. This CDR3 spans 18 amino acids. With 2 bases clipped from V and 1 base from J, the junction kept 11 bases outside the gene matches. The CDR3 reads CASSEPHWTGALNYGYTF. The DNA for the CDR3 is TGTGCCAGCAGTGAACCCCACTGGACAGGGGCGCTTAACTATGGCTACACCTTC.

This chain connects TRBV30 to TRBJ1-1; D not resolved. V dropped 0 bases and J dropped 0 bases, with 5 bases sitting between them. The V gene's germline CDR1 is GTSNPN and CDR2 SVGIG (reference sequence). The CDR3 consists of 13 residues. CDR3 sequence (DNA): TGTGCCTGGAGTGTAGGTGTGAACACTGAAGCTTTCTTT. This translates into CAWSVGVNTEAFF.

The chain couples TRBV9 to TRBJ1-3; the D gene is possibly TRBD1 (5 bases). Between the trimmed V and J ends, which lost 5 bases and 0 bases, there was a span of 15 bases. The germline CDR1 and CDR2 sequences are SGDLS and YYNGEE. The CDR3 length is 16 residues. CDR3 region: CASSWGSSISGNTIYF. Written as DNA, the CDR3 is TGTGCCAGCAGTTGGGGCAGTTCCATCTCTGGAAACACCATATATTTT.

The V gene is TRBV19, the J gene TRBJ1-1, with D possibly being TRBD1 (5 bases). CDR3 size: 15 residues. V was trimmed by 3 bases and J by 1 base, leaving 12 bases between them. CDR1 is LNHDA, CDR2 SQIVND, per germline (reference sequence). The CDR3 sequence is CASSIWSGWNTEAFF. In DNA, the CDR3 is TGTGCCAGTAGTATTTGGTCAGGGTGGAACACTGAAGCTTTCTTT.

V gene TRBV6-5 combines with J gene TRBJ1-5; TRBD1 matches 8 bases. Per germline, CDR1 MNHEY and CDR2 SVGAGI. Trimming took 6 bases from V and 6 from J; bases not matched to a gene: 7. This CDR3 has 14 residues. As DNA, the CDR3 is TGTGCCAGCAGCACCGACAGGGGTGTTCAGCCCCAGCATTTT. It yields the protein CASSTDRGVQPQHF.

This chain connects TRBV7-2 to TRBJ1-2; D is possibly TRBD1 (6 bases). V shed 1 base and J shed 4 bases, with 10 bases lying between them. This CDR3 comprises 14 residues. Germline V gene lookup returns CDR1 SGHTA and CDR2 FQGNSA. The DNA for the CDR3 is TGTGCCAGCAGCTTAGATCAGGGGCCCTATGGCTACACCTTC. It specifies CASSLDQGPYGYTF. Together with reference TRBV7-2 and TRBJ1-2, the CDR3 gives the full variable domain: GAGVSQSPSNKVTEKGKDVELRCDPISGHTALYWYRQSLGQGLEFLIYFQGNSAPDKSGLPSDRFSAERTGGSVSTLTIQRTQQEDSAVYLCASSLDQGPYGYTFGSGTRLTVV.

The chain recombines TRBV28 with TRBJ1-1; D gene unclear. This CDR3 region has 19 residues. CDR1 and CDR2 from the germline V gene are MDHEN and SYDVKM. Trimming took off 4 bases at V and 0 bases at J, with 24 bases between the two ends. The CDR3 spells CASSSTFPLDGSMNTEAFF. The DNA of the CDR3 is TGTGCCAGCAGTTCGACCTTCCCCTTGGACGGATCCATGAACACTGAAGCTTTCTTT.

The V gene is TRBV6-1, the J gene TRBJ2-3; 11 bases fit TRBD2. V trimming: 0 bases; J trimming: 3 bases; junction bases outside the gene matches: 8. The CDR3 is made up of 18 amino acids. Germline V CDR1 and CDR2: MNHNS, SASEGT. The CDR3 is CASSEAHIAGGLTDTQYF. The CDR3 DNA reads TGTGCCAGCAGTGAAGCTCACATAGCGGGGGGGCTGACAGATACGCAGTATTTT.

The J gene is TRBJ1-1, the V gene TRBV29-1; D gene ambiguous. Between the trimmed V and J ends, which lost 4 bases and 4 bases, there was a span of 16 bases. Germline V gene lookup returns CDR1 SQVTM and CDR2 ANQGSEA. The CDR3 has 14 residues. In DNA, the CDR3 is TGCAGCGTTGCCGGAGAACTGTGGAGCACTGAAGCTTTCTTT. It codes for CSVAGELWSTEAFF.

A single count supports this clone. This chain links TRBV7-2 with TRBJ2-1; 13 bases are a match to TRBD2. V was pared by 5 bases and J by 6 bases, with 10 bases of the junction left unmatched. Looked up from germline, CDR1 is SGHTA and CDR2 is FQGNSA. CDR3 length equals 17 residues. In DNA, the CDR3 is TGTGCCAGCAGCCCCGATCCACTAGCGGGGGGGTTCAATGAGCAGTTCTTC. It codes for CASSPDPLAGGFNEQFF.

The chain uses TRBV6-2 or TRBV6-3 and TRBJ2-3, with 7 bases aligning to TRBD2. The CDR3 loop spans 16 amino acids. Germline V lookup: CDR1 MNHEY, CDR2 SVGEGT. V trimming: 4 bases; J trimming: 1 base; junction bases outside the gene matches: 8. The DNA of the CDR3 is TGTGCCAGCAGTTGGGGGGGAGGGCTCCGCACAGATACGCAGTATTTT. This sequence encodes CASSWGGGLRTDTQYF.

This rearrangement joins TRBV30 to TRBJ2-1; perhaps D is TRBD1 or TRBD2 (5 bases each). Germline V gene lookup returns CDR1 GTSNPN and CDR2 SVGIG (reference sequence). Trimming cost V 8 bases and J 4 bases, with 12 bases left between them. The CDR3 sequence is 12 residues long. This CDR3 is CARGDGYNEQFF. The CDR3 region has the DNA TGTGCCCGAGGGGACGGATACAATGAGCAGTTCTTC.

V and J are TRBV4-2 and TRBJ1-2; D may be TRBD1 (6 bases). V lost 1 base to trimming and J lost 3 bases, with 12 bases between them. CDR3 length: 15 amino acids. Per germline, CDR1 LGHNA and CDR2 YNFKEQ. The CDR3, as DNA: TGTGCCAGCAGCCAAGGCAGGGGCTGGGACTATGGCTACACCTTC. Its translation is CASSQGRGWDYGYTF.

This clone occurred once. This chain connects TRBV18 to TRBJ2-5; perhaps TRBD1 as D (6 bases). Per germline, CDR1 KGHSH and CDR2 LQKENI. Trimming pared 4 bases from V and 0 bases from J, leaving 12 bases between. The CDR3 covers 15 residues. The CDR3 DNA follows: TGTGCCAGCTCACTCGAACACAGGGACCAAGAGACCCAGTACTTC. It codes for CASSLEHRDQETQYF.

This clone was seen just once. The chain has TRBV5-5 and TRBJ1-4; D gene ambiguous. The CDR3 length is 12 residues. Trimming removed 6 bases from V and 8 bases from J, with 11 bases in between. Germline CDR1 reads SGHKS; CDR2 reads YYEKEE (reference sequence). CDR3 DNA: TGTGCCAGCACCCTTGTCGGGGAAAAACTGTTTTTT. Protein: CASTLVGEKLFF. Together with reference TRBV5-5 and TRBJ1-4, the CDR3 gives the full variable domain: DAGVTQSPTHLIKTRGQQVTLRCSPISGHKSVSWYQQVLGQGPQFIFQYYEKEERGRGNFPDRFSARQFPNYSSELNVNALLLGDSALYLCASTLVGEKLFFGSGTQLSVL.

V gene TRBV19 combines with J gene TRBJ2-2, with 7 bases identical to TRBD1. Germline CDR1 is LNHDA and CDR2 is SQIVND (reference sequence). Trimming at V came to 3 bases and at J to 6 bases, leaving 7 bases not matched to a gene. The CDR3 is made up of 15 amino acids. In DNA, the CDR3 is TGTGCCAGTAGTATGGACAGGAGGTCCCCCGGGGAGCTGTTTTTT. Its translation is CASSMDRRSPGELFF.

V is TRBV5-5 and J is TRBJ2-7; 7 bases are shared with TRBD1. Germline V gives CDR1 SGHKS, CDR2 YYEKEE (reference sequence). This CDR3 has 15 amino acids. V lost 3 bases and J lost 2; bases outside the gene matches: 8. The CDR3 nucleotides are TGTGCCAGCAGCTCAACAGGGGATGGCCCCTACGAGCAGTACTTC. As protein: CASSSTGDGPYEQYF.

The V and J genes are TRBV5-1 and TRBJ2-2, with D possibly matching TRBD1 (6 bases). V dropped 2 bases and J dropped 6 bases, with 8 bases sitting between them. Germline values: CDR1 SGHRS, CDR2 YFSETQ. The CDR3 is 13 amino acids. The CDR3 sequence: CASSFDRSGELFF. The DNA for the CDR3 is TGCGCCAGCAGCTTCGACAGGTCCGGGGAGCTGTTTTTT.

The chain recombines TRBV18 with TRBJ1-6; weak D call: TRBD1 (6 bases). The V and J ends lost 3 bases and 10 bases respectively, with 13 bases between them. The germline CDR1 and CDR2 sequences are KGHSH and LQKENI. The CDR3 contains 14 residues. The DNA for the CDR3 is TGTGCCAGCTCACCGGGAAGGGACAACTCACCCCTCCACTTT. Translated, it gives CASSPGRDNSPLHF.

The J gene is TRBJ2-1, the V gene TRBV19; unclear D gene. V lost 1 base, J lost 7 bases, and 8 bases lay in between. CDR3 size: 13 residues. The V gene's germline CDR1 is LNHDA and CDR2 SQIVND (reference sequence). CDR3 sequence reads: CASSIGVKNEQFF. In nucleotides, the CDR3 is TGTGCCAGTAGTATAGGTGTAAAGAATGAGCAGTTCTTC.

The chain carries TRBV15 and TRBJ2-5; D remains unclear. Germline-derived CDR1 and CDR2 are LNHNV and YYDKDF (reference sequence). V gave up 7 bases and J gave up 4 bases, with 16 bases separating them. This CDR3 is built from 14 residues. This CDR3 is CATTLNGGSETQYF. CDR3 nucleotide sequence: TGTGCCACCACCTTAAATGGTGGTTCAGAGACCCAGTACTTC.

The CDR3 region has the DNA TGTGCCAGTAGTTCGGGGCCAGACAATGAGCAGTTCTTC. Its translation: CASSSGPDNEQFF. The chain is built from TRBV19 and TRBJ2-1; either TRBD1 or TRBD2 may supply D (5 bases each). The V and J ends lost 5 bases and 5 bases respectively, with 10 bases between them. Germline V lookup: CDR1 LNHDA, CDR2 SQIVND (reference sequence). This CDR3 spans 13 amino acids. The complete variable domain, with remaining parts taken from reference TRBV19 and TRBJ2-1, reads DGGITQSPKYLFRKEGQNVTLSCEQNLNHDAMYWYRQDPGQGLRLIYYSQIVNDFQKGDIAEGYSVSREKKESFPLTVTSAQKNPTAFYLCASSSGPDNEQFFGPGTRLTVL.